The clone carrying this TCR beta chain was found many times. Its antigen is not known. This record belongs to a study of T-cell reconstitution after alpha-beta-depleted transplantation in children. The V gene's germline CDR1 is ENHRY and CDR2 SYGVKD. This CDR3 has 14 amino acids. Losses at the gene ends were 7 bases for V and 5 bases for J; bases not matched to a gene: 7. TCRbeta library construction was performed incorporating unique molecular identifiers. TCRdb independently ran MiXCR on the PCR reads; one entry per CDR3 protein. The sample has about 150,000 distinct CDR3 sequences, more than 9.5% seen once. Findings and caveats of the study: Surviving recipient T cells and intrathymic progenitors accounted for some patients' high TCRbeta diversity at day 60. T-cell counts and diversity at one year following transplant were attributed mainly to newly produced T cells. Expanded clones from the graft, numbering several hundred, reportedly supplied alpha-beta T cells about two months after transplant.

The sequencing used PBMCs, collected before TCRalphabeta/CD19-depleted stem cell transplant. This TCR derives from a boy between 2 and 10 years old with acute myeloid leukemia, due to receive a stem cell transplant. The genes are TRBV10-3 and TRBJ2-1, with 8 bases matching TRBD1. The CDR3 protein is CAITAGTGNNEQFF. DNA of the CDR3: TGTGCCATCACCGCCGGGACAGGTAACAATGAGCAGTTCTTC.